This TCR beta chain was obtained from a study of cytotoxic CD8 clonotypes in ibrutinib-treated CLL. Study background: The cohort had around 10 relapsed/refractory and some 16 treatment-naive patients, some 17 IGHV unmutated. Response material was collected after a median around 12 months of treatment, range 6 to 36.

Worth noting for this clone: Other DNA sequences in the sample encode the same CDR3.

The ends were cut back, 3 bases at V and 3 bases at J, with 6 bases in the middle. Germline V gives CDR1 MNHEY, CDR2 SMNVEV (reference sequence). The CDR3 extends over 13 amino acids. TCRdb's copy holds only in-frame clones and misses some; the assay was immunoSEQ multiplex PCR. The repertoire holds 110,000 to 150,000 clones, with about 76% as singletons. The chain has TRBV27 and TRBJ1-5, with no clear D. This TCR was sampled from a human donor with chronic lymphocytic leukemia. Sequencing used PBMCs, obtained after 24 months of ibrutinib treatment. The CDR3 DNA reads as TGTGCCAGCAGTTTCGGATTCAATCAGCCCCAGCATTTT. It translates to CASSFGFNQPQHF.